The subject of this entry is one T cell receptor (beta chain). Its antigen is still unknown. Germline V gene sequence: CDR1 SGHTA, CDR2 FQGNSA. The CDR3 runs to 12 residues. Trimming removed 4 bases from V and 11 bases from J; junction bases left unmatched: 7. The data were taken from a study of cytomegalovirus exposure and HLA in healthy donors. Study-level results: Upon later analysis, TCR association rates were observed to vary by HLA locus, being highest for DRB1 and lowest for HLA-C. As a later analysis revealed, most CMV-associated TCR beta chains appeared HLA-restricted.

PCR used 60 Vbeta primers and 13 Jbeta primers. Sequenced by immunoSEQ multiplex PCR; TCRdb stores in-frame clones only, minus some. The profile shows about 200,000 clones, roughly three quarters of them singletons. Regarding donors, all were healthy bone marrow donors. The sample was PBMCs. The TCR was taken from a male donor in good health and CMV-seropositive. This chain connects TRBV7-2 to TRBJ1-1; 7 bases are shared with TRBD1. The CDR3 spells CASSSRGVVAFF. CDR3 DNA sequence: TGTGCCAGCAGCTCCAGGGGGGTGGTCGCTTTCTTT.